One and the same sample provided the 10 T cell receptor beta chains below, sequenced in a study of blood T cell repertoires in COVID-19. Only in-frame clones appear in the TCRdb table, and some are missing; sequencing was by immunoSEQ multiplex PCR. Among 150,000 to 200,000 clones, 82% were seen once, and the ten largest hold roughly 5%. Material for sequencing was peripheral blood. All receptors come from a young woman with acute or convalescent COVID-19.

CDR3 nucleotide sequence: TGTGCCAGCAGCTTAATCCTCGGACAGGGGATGGATGAGCAGTTCTTC. It encodes CASSLILGQGMDEQFF. The chain is built from TRBV7-9 and TRBJ2-1; 9 positions agree with TRBD1. CDR1 is SEHNR and CDR2 is FQNEAQ in the germline V gene (reference sequence). J lost 8 bases, V lost 2 bases, and 10 bases had no gene match. This CDR3 has 16 residues.

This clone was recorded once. CDR3 coding DNA: TGTGCCACCAGGACATCTGGGGCCAACGTCCTGACTTTC. This translates into CATRTSGANVLTF. The chain has TRBV15 and TRBJ2-6; D is unresolved. The CDR3 runs 13 residues. Germline V gives CDR1 LNHNV, CDR2 YYDKDF (reference sequence). Deletions cut 6 bases from V and 1 base from J, with 4 bases between.

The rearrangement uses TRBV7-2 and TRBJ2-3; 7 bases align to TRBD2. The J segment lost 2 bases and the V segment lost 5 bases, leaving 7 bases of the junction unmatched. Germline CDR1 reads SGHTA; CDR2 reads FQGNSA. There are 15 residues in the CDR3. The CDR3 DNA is TGTGCCAGCAGCCCCCGGGACTATCACACAGATACGCAGTATTTT. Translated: CASSPRDYHTDTQYF.

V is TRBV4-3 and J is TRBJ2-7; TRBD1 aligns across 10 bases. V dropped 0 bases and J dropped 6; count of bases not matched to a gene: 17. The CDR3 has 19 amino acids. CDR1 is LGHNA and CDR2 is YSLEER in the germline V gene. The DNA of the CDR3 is TGCGCCAGCAGCCAAGATAAAGGGGACAGGGGATCTAGGCGGACCGAGCAGTACTTC. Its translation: CASSQDKGDRGSRRTEQYF.

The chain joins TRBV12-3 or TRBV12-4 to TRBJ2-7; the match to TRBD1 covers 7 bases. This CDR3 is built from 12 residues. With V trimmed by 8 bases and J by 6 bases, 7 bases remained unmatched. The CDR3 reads CASVQGLGEQYF. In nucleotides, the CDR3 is TGTGCCAGCGTACAGGGGTTAGGCGAGCAGTACTTC.

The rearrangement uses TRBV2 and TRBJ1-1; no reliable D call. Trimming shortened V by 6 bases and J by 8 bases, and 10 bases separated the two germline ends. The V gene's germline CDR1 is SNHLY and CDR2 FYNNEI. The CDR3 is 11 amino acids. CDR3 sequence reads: CASSLAREAFF. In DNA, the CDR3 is TGTGCCAGCAGCCTGGCCAGAGAAGCTTTCTTT.

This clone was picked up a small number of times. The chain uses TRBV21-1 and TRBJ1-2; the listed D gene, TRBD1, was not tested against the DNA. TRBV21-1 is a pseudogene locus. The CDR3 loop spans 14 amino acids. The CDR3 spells CASSPRDSPYGYTF. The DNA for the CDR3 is TGTGCCAGCAGCCCCCGGGACAGCCCCTATGGCTACACCTTC.

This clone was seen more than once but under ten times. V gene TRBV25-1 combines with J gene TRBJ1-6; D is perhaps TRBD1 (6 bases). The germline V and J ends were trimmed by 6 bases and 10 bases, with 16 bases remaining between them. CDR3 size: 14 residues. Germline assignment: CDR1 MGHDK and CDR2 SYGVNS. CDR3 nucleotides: TGTGCCAGCAGGGCACAGGGATATGGCTCACCCCTCCACTTT. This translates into CASRAQGYGSPLHF.

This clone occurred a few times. Here the CDR3 DNA reads TGTGCCTGGAGTGTCGGACAGGTGGTCTATGGCTACACCTTC. The encoded protein is CAWSVGQVVYGYTF. This sequence joins TRBV30 and TRBJ1-2; 7 bases line up with TRBD1. In germline, CDR1 is GTSNPN, CDR2 SVGIG (reference sequence). The CDR3 is 14 amino acids. The V segment lost 0 bases and the J segment 4 bases; nucleotides outside the gene matches: 5.

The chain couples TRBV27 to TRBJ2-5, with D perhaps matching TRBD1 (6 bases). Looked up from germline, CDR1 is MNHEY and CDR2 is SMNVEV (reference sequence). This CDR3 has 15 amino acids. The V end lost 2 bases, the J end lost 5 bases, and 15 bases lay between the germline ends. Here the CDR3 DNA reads TGTGCCAGCAGTTTACGAACAGGGAAAGGGGAGACCCAGTACTTC. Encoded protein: CASSLRTGKGETQYF.